What follows is one TCR beta chain and its context. Measured with immunoSEQ multiplex PCR; TCRdb has only the in-frame clones, and not every one. The sample has about 210,000 clones; around 89% are singletons. Participant ages covered about 18 to 89 years across 24 US areas. The V gene lost 5 bases and the J gene lost 4 bases, with 14 bases spanning the gap. The CDR3 consists of 14 residues. Germline V gene sequence: CDR1 MDHEN, CDR2 SYDVKM. This sample stems from a study of blood T cell repertoires in COVID-19. At the level of the study: Samples of COVID-19 (acute and convalescent) were obtained from the United States, Italy and Spain.

The sequence came from a young woman who had recovered from COVID-19. Sequenced material: PBMCs or T cells enriched from blood (not recorded which). The J gene is TRBJ1-1, the V gene TRBV28; D possibly corresponds to TRBD1 (6 bases). The CDR3 reads CASSPRGESTEAFF. The CDR3 bases are TGTGCCAGCAGTCCCAGGGGTGAAAGCACTGAAGCTTTCTTT. Based on the CDR3 plus reference TRBV28 and TRBJ1-1, the full variable domain is DVKVTQSSRYLVKRTGEKVFLECVQDMDHENMFWYRQDPGLGLRLIYFSYDVKMKEKGDIPEGYSVSREKKERFSLILESASTNQTSMYLCASSPRGESTEAFFGQGTRLTVV.